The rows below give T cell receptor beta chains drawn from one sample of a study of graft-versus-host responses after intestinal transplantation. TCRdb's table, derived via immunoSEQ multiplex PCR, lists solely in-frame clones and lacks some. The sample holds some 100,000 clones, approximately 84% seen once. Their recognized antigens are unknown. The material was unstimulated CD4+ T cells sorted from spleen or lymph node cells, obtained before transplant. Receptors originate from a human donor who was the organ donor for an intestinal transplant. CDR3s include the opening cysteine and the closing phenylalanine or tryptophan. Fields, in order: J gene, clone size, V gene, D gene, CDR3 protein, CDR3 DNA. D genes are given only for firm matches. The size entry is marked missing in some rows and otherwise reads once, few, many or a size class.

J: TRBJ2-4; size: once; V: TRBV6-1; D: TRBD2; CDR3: CASSEAGGPVKNIQYF; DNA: TGTGCCAGCAGCGAAGCGGGGGGGCCTGTCAAAAACATTCAGTACTTC
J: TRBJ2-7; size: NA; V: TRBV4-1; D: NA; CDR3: CASRKGIDSYEQYF; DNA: TGCGCCAGCAGAAAGGGGATTGACTCCTACGAGCAGTACTTC
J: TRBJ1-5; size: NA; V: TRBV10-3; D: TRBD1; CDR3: CAISDRVHDQPQHF; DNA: TGTGCCATCTCAGACAGGGTTCACGATCAGCCCCAGCATTTT
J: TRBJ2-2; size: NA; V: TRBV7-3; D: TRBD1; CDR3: CASSSRTGGRSYTGELFF; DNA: TGTGCCAGCAGCTCTCGGACAGGGGGCAGATCGTACACCGGGGAGCTGTTTTTT
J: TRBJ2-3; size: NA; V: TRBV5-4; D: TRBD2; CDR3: CASSLLLATDTQYF; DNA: TGTGCCAGCAGCTTACTACTAGCGACAGATACGCAGTATTTT
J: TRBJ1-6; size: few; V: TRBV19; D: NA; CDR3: CASRGGSYYSPLHF; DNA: TGTGCCAGTAGGGGAGGCAGTTACTACTCACCCCTCCACTTT
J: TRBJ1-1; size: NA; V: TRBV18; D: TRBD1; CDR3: CASSPQGVNTEAFF; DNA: TGTGCCAGCTCACCGCAGGGGGTGAACACTGAAGCTTTCTTT
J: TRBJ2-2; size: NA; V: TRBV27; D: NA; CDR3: CASSPRQITGELFF; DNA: TGTGCCAGCAGTCCGAGACAGATCACCGGGGAGCTGTTTTTT
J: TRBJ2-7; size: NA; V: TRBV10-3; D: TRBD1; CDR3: CAIRPSGTEIYEQYF; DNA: TGTGCCATCAGGCCCTCCGGGACAGAAATTTACGAGCAGTACTTC
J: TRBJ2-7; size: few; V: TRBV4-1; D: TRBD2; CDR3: CASSQGLRGGSGEQYF; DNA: TGCGCCAGCAGCCAAGGCTTGCGGGGGGGCTCGGGGGAGCAGTACTTC
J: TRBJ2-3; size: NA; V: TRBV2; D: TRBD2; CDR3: CARRLAGASDTQYF; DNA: TGTGCCCGCAGACTAGCGGGTGCGTCCGATACGCAGTATTTT
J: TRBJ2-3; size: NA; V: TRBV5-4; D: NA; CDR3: CASSFVRGGTTDTQYF; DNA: TGTGCCAGCAGCTTTGTGAGGGGGGGGACCACAGATACGCAGTATTTT
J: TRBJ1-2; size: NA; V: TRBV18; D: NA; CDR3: CASSPGTDHYGYTF; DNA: TGTGCCAGCTCACCTGGAACAGACCACTATGGCTACACCTTC
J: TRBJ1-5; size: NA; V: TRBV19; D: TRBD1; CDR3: CASRDRVSNQPQHF; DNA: TGTGCCAGTAGGGACAGGGTCAGCAATCAGCCCCAGCATTTT
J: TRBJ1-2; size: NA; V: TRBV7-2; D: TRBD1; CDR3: CASSLEGQYYGYTF; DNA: TGTGCCAGCAGCTTAGAGGGACAGTACTATGGCTACACCTTC
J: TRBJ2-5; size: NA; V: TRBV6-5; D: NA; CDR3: CASSYSLEKGETQYF; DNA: TGTGCCAGCAGTTACTCGCTAGAGAAGGGCGAGACCCAGTACTTC
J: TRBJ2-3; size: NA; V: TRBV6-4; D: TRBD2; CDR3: CASSDSLAGGPDTQYF; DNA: TGTGCCAGCAGTGACTCACTAGCGGGGGGGCCAGATACGCAGTATTTT
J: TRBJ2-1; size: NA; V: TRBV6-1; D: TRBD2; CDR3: CASSERGGHLGNEQFF; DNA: TGTGCCAGCAGTGAGCGGGGGGGCCATCTTGGAAATGAGCAGTTCTTC
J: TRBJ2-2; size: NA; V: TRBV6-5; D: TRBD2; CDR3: CASSPFQRGGGELFF; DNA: TGTGCCAGCAGCCCCTTTCAGCGGGGGGGCGGGGAGCTGTTTTTT
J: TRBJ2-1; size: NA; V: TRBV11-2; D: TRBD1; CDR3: CASSTRGTGSSEQFF; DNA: TGTGCCAGCAGCACCCGGGGGACAGGGTCTTCTGAGCAGTTCTTC
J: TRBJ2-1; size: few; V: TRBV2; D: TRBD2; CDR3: CASISRAGEGEQFF; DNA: TGTGCCAGCATTAGTCGAGCGGGGGAAGGTGAGCAGTTCTTC
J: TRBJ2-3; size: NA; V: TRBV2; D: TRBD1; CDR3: CASSELAGGRDRISDTQYF; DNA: TGTGCCAGCAGTGAGTTGGCCGGAGGTCGGGACAGGATCTCAGATACGCAGTATTTT
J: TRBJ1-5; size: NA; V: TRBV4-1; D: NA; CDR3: CASSQGRYQPQHF; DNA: TGCGCCAGCAGCCAAGGACGGTATCAGCCCCAGCATTTT
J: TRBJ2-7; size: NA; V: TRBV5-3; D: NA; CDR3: CARSYRPHNGSYEQYF; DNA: TGTGCCAGAAGCTATCGGCCCCATAATGGGTCCTACGAGCAGTACTTC
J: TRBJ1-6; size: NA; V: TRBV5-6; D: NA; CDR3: CASSFYNSPLHF; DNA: TGTGCCAGCAGCTTTTATAATTCACCCCTCCACTTT
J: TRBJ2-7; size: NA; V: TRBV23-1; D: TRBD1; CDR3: CASSPGQGGSYEQYF; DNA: TGCGCCAGCAGTCCTGGACAGGGGGGGTCCTACGAGCAGTACTTC
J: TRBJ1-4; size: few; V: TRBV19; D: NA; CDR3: CASRSAATNEKLFF; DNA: TGTGCCAGTAGGTCCGCGGCAACTAATGAAAAACTGTTTTTT
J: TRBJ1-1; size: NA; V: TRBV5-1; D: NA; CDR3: CASSLEAGAEAFF; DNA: TGCGCCAGCAGCTTGGAGGCGGGGGCTGAAGCTTTCTTT